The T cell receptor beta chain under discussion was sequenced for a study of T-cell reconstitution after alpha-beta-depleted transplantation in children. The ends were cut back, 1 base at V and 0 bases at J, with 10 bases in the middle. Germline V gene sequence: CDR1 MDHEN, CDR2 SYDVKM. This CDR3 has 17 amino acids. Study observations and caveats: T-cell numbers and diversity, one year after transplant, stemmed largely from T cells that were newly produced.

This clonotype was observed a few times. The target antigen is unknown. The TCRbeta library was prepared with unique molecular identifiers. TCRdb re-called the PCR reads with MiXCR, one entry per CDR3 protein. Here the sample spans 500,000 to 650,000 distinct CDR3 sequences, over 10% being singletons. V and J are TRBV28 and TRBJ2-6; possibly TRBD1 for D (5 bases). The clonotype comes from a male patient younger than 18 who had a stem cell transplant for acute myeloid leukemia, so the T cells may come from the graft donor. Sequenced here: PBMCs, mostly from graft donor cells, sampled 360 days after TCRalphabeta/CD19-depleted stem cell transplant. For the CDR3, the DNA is TGTGCCAGCAGTTTATACAGGATTCGCTCTGGGGCCAACGTCCTGACTTTC. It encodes CASSLYRIRSGANVLTF.